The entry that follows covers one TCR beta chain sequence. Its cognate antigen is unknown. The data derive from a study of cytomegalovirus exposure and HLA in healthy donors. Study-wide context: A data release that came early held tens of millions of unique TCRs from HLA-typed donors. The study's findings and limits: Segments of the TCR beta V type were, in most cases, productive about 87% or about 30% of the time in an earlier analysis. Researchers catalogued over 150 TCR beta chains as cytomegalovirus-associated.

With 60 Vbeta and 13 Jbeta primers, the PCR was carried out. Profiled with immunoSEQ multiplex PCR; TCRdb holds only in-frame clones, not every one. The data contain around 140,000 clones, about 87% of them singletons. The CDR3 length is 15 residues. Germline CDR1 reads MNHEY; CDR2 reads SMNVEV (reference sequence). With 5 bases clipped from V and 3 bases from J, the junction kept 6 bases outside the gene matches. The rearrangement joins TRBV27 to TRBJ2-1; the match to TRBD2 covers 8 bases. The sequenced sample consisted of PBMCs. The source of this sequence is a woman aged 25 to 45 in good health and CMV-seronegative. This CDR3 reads CASSPRGGGYNEQFF. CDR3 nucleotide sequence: TGTGCCAGCAGTCCACGGGGGGGCGGCTACAATGAGCAGTTCTTC.